This TCR beta chain was captured in a study of blood T cell repertoires in COVID-19. Overall study: There were acute and convalescent COVID-19 samples, and they came from the United States, Italy and Spain. PBMCs, B-cell-depleted T cells, or T cells were the source of the cDNA or gDNA that made up the material.

V was pared by 3 bases and J by 6 bases, with 9 bases between. Looked up from germline, CDR1 is SGHAT and CDR2 is FQNNGV. The CDR3 sequence is 14 residues long. TCRdb's copy holds only in-frame clones and misses some; the assay was immunoSEQ multiplex PCR. The table records just under 55,000 clones, 90% of them present only once. The specimen sequenced was peripheral blood. V gene TRBV11-2 combines with J gene TRBJ1-6; D is perhaps TRBD1 (5 bases). The source of this sequence is a man in his fifties or sixties with acute or convalescent COVID-19. The CDR3 DNA follows: TGTGCCAGCAGCTTGGCAGGGCCTAATTCACCCCTCCACTTT. It yields the protein CASSLAGPNSPLHF.